These 10 T cell receptor beta chains were sequenced from one sample in a study of blood T cell repertoires in COVID-19. Libraries were prepared by immunoSEQ multiplex PCR; TCRdb keeps only in-frame clonotypes and omits some of them. The sample shows some 190,000 clones, over 75% of them seen only once. The sample was peripheral blood. These receptor sequences come from a woman between 45 and 60 years old with acute or convalescent COVID-19.

The rearrangement links TRBV14 to TRBJ2-7, with 11 bases that match TRBD2. CDR3 size: 16 residues. CDR1 and CDR2 (germline): SGHDN, FVKESK. Trimming cost V 2 bases and J 4 bases; bases outside gene matches: 7. CDR3 loop: CASSQRGASGGYEQYF. DNA for the CDR3: TGTGCCAGCAGCCAACGAGGAGCTAGCGGGGGGTACGAGCAGTACTTC.

V is TRBV27 and J is TRBJ1-2; 10 bases agree with TRBD1. The CDR3 has 15 amino acids. Germline V gene data show CDR1 as MNHEY and CDR2 as SMNVEV (reference sequence). V shed 2 bases, J shed 6 bases, and the junction held 6 bases outside the gene matches. CDR3 sequence: CASSLEGQGIDGYTF. Written as DNA, the CDR3 is TGTGCCAGCAGTTTAGAGGGACAGGGGATCGATGGCTACACCTTC.

The gene calls are TRBV27 and TRBJ1-5, with a possible D match to TRBD1 (5 bases). CDR3 length: 15 amino acids. The V gene's germline CDR1 is MNHEY and CDR2 SMNVEV (reference sequence). The V gene lost 6 bases and the J gene lost 4 bases, with 16 bases spanning the gap. Here the CDR3 reads CASRVGGTGNQPQHF. In DNA, the CDR3 is TGTGCCAGCAGGGTCGGAGGGACCGGGAATCAGCCCCAGCATTTT.

The chain recombines TRBV24-1 with TRBJ2-1; 7 bases line up with TRBD2. This CDR3 region has 15 residues. Per the germline V gene, CDR1 is KGHDR and CDR2 is SFDVKD. V shed 4 bases and J 2 bases; nucleotides not matched to a gene: 4. CDR3 sequence (DNA): TGTGCCACCAGTGAAACCCTAGCGGCCTACAATGAGCAGTTCTTC. This codes for CATSETLAAYNEQFF.

This chain uses TRBV6-1 with TRBJ2-6; TRBD1 is a possible D gene (5 bases). The germline gives CDR1 MNHNS, CDR2 SASEGT. Trimming shortened V by 3 bases and J by 2 bases, and 5 bases separated the two germline ends. CDR3 length equals 14 residues. The CDR3 loop is CASSETAGANVLTF. As DNA, the CDR3 is TGTGCCAGCAGTGAGACAGCTGGGGCCAACGTCCTGACTTTC.

This clone was seen only once. The chain joins TRBV28 to TRBJ1-4; maybe TRBD1 (6 bases). CDR1 MDHEN and CDR2 SYDVKM come from the germline V gene. V was cut by 6 bases and J by 3 bases, with 17 bases left in between. The CDR3 is 16 amino acids. The CDR3 loop reads CASSSGGATANEKLFF. As DNA, the CDR3 is TGTGCCAGCAGCTCGGGGGGCGCGACCGCTAATGAAAAACTGTTTTTT.

The CDR3 bases are TGTGTCTCGTTGGGGGCTACCTACGAGCAGTACTTC. The encoded protein is CVSLGATYEQYF. The chain couples TRBV6-5 to TRBJ2-7, with D possibly being TRBD1 (6 bases). The germline V gene encodes CDR1 MNHEY and CDR2 SVGAGI. This CDR3 spans 12 amino acids.

The V and J genes are TRBV12-2 and TRBJ2-1; the table gives TRBD1 as D, unverified against the DNA. TRBV12-2 is deemed a pseudogene. This CDR3 is 20 amino acids long. In DNA form, the CDR3 reads TGTGCAAGTCGCTTAGACAATCGGGGGAAACAGGGGGAACACTACAATGAGCAGTTCTTC. It is translated as CASRLDNRGKQGEHYNEQFF.

The chain links TRBV15 to TRBJ2-1, with TRBD2 matching over 7 bases. V shed 5 bases, J shed 10 bases, and the junction held 14 bases outside the gene matches. CDR3 size: 15 residues. Germline loops: CDR1 LNHNV, CDR2 YYDKDF (reference sequence). CDR3 protein: CATSGLAGVNGEQFF. CDR3 DNA sequence: TGTGCCACCAGCGGTCTTGCGGGAGTGAATGGGGAGCAGTTCTTC. Looking up the rest from reference TRBV15 and TRBJ2-1 gives the full variable domain: DAMVIQNPRYQVTQFGKPVTLSCSQTLNHNVMYWYQQKSSQAPKLLFHYYDKDFNNEADTPDNFQSRRPNTSFCFLDIRSPGLGDTAMYLCATSGLAGVNGEQFFGPGTRLTVL.

J is TRBJ1-4 and V is TRBV14; D may be TRBD1 (6 bases). Trimming removed 6 bases from V and 8 bases from J, with 19 bases in between. The CDR3 is made up of 15 amino acids. Germline assignment: CDR1 SGHDN and CDR2 FVKESK. The CDR3 coding sequence is TGTGCCAGCAGTCGCCCAGGGGTAGGAGGCGAAAAACTGTTTTTT. It is translated as CASSRPGVGGEKLFF.